The clone carrying this TCR beta chain was counted between two and nine times. Donors underwent one heparinised blood draw, 90 to 150 mL on average. This record comes from a study of beta chain features in type 1 diabetes. Overall study: Over all samples combined, over 85 million sorted cells were examined.

The sequenced template was cDNA made from the entire isolated RNA. Naive, central memory and regulatory T cell samples averaged roughly 3.7 million immunoSEQ reads each. Assay: immunoSEQ multiplex PCR; the TCRdb copy retains only in-frame clones and omits some. The profile shows under 550,000 clones, 10% to 12% of them singletons. V was pared by 2 bases and J by 6 bases, with 11 bases between. Looked up from germline, CDR1 is SEHNR and CDR2 is FQNEAQ (reference sequence). The length of the CDR3 is 13 residues. V usage is TRBV7-9 and J usage is TRBJ2-7, with D possibly being TRBD1 (5 bases). The receptor was isolated from a woman aged 18-30 years in good health. The sample consisted of naive CD4+ T cells from blood. The CDR3 DNA follows: TGTGCCAGCAGCTTATTCCAGGGATCCGAGCAGTACGTC. This gives the protein CASSLFQGSEQYV.